A selection of T cell receptor beta chains follows, all from one sample in a study of blood T cell repertoires in COVID-19. Libraries were prepared by immunoSEQ multiplex PCR; TCRdb keeps only in-frame clonotypes and omits some of them. The profile shows approximately 270,000 clones, about 90% of them singletons. Sequencing used peripheral blood. The receptors here all came from a man younger than 35 with active or convalescent COVID-19. CDR3s leave out the opening cysteine and the closing phenylalanine or tryptophan. Clone size is not always given. Where it is, it says once, few, many or a class for expanded clones.

J gene,V gene,clone size,CDR3 protein
TRBJ2-2,TRBV30,once,AWSVQLQGDTGELF
TRBJ1-2,TRBV29-1,NA,SVGWGDSHNYGYT
TRBJ1-4,TRBV15,NA,ATSRGQGRWDEKLF
TRBJ1-2,TRBV30,NA,AWDRTGGGYT
TRBJ2-1,TRBV27,NA,ASSLTGHGVYEQF
TRBJ2-1,TRBV5-1,NA,ASSPGLAGRNEQF
TRBJ1-2,TRBV27,NA,ASSKGDRGNYGYT
TRBJ2-3,TRBV7-2,NA,ASSLALGRGAADTQY
TRBJ2-1,TRBV7-2,NA,ASSSQTFILAHEQF
TRBJ1-1,TRBV2,NA,ASAREERTEAF
TRBJ2-1,TRBV18,few,ASSSSGRDNEQF
TRBJ2-5,TRBV5-1,NA,ASSLEMRAGGKETQY
TRBJ1-5,TRBV11-2,NA,ASSPTRGFNQPQH
TRBJ1-1,TRBV6-4,once,ASSDIAGGRTEAF
TRBJ1-5,TRBV6-2/TRBV6-3,NA,ASSYGAGPGQPQH
TRBJ1-5,TRBV27,NA,ASRGSGAYNQPQH
TRBJ2-1,TRBV5-1,NA,ASRRGAEAYNEQF
TRBJ1-4,TRBV5-1,once,ASSSQGLGEKLF
TRBJ1-6,TRBV5-1,NA,ASSLKLDSPLH
TRBJ1-1,TRBV4-3,NA,ASSQELNLNTEAF
TRBJ2-4,TRBV5-1,NA,ASSLETQVRQY
TRBJ2-6,TRBV2,once,ASSEQSSGANVLT
TRBJ2-5,TRBV2,NA,ASIHTGRGGEEETQY
TRBJ1-5,TRBV5-6,NA,ASSSLSVRNQPQH
TRBJ2-7,TRBV2,NA,ASSATRASYEQY
TRBJ1-4,TRBV27,NA,ASSFRRNEKLF
TRBJ2-6,TRBV3-1/TRBV3-2,NA,ASSQNTYGAVRDGANVLT
TRBJ2-7,TRBV7-3,once,ASSPGQGYEQY
TRBJ1-1,TRBV6-6,NA,ASSPTGGDTEAF
TRBJ2-2,TRBV28,NA,ASTSPGPGELF
TRBJ2-3,TRBV19,NA,ATSRRIGTGGIDTQY
TRBJ2-3,TRBV10-1,NA,ASASSGGATDTQY
TRBJ2-7,TRBV7-9,once,ASSDPVLAYSYEQY
TRBJ1-2,TRBV5-6,NA,ASSLPSANYGYT
TRBJ1-3,TRBV28,NA,ASSLFAPGLILSQNTIY
TRBJ1-1,TRBV24-1,NA,ATSDSSRGQNTEAF
TRBJ1-3,TRBV7-8,few,ASSLDLSGNTIY
TRBJ2-3,TRBV7-3,NA,ASSPQLAGGTDTQY
TRBJ2-2,TRBV10-3,NA,AIGTTNTGELF
TRBJ2-3,TRBV6-4,NA,ASSTTSGTSTDTQY
TRBJ2-7,TRBV18,NA,ASSGGSGVYEQY
TRBJ2-7,TRBV10-1,once,ASTQGTYEQY
TRBJ1-3,TRBV5-8,few,ASSLGGQNTIY
TRBJ2-7,TRBV20-1,few,SAHLDRGIL
TRBJ1-1,TRBV3-1/TRBV3-2,NA,ASSQEEGSGTEAF
TRBJ1-2,TRBV20-1,NA,SAIQGQQGT
TRBJ2-1,TRBV28,NA,ASSQLQGPSGRGEQF
TRBJ1-1,TRBV7-2,few,ASSLLSGREAF
TRBJ1-1,TRBV9,NA,ASSLSGEGGAEAF
TRBJ1-5,TRBV5-6,NA,ASSLPGDNQPQH
TRBJ2-3,TRBV7-9,NA,ASSLPSGATDTQY
TRBJ1-6,TRBV9,NA,ASSVEGTGASPLH
TRBJ2-1,TRBV5-1,few,ASSASGTSGKHYNEQF
TRBJ2-5,TRBV28,NA,ASSSLEPPEAQY
TRBJ1-2,TRBV2,NA,ASSTGNDYGYT
TRBJ1-2,TRBV6-5,NA,ASSLDRLSTYGYT
TRBJ2-2,TRBV4-2,NA,ASSHGDSNTGELF
TRBJ1-2,TRBV7-2,NA,ASSLKATEYGYT